This passage covers 5 T cell receptor beta chains from one sample sequenced in a study of T cells after yellow fever vaccination. TCRdb itself ran the 5' RACE reads through MiXCR, one entry per CDR3 protein. Altogether under 150,000 distinct CDR3 sequences are present, roughly 15% being singletons, with the ten largest covering 43%. Material: CD8+ T cells sorted from PBMCs, obtained 5 days after the yellow fever booster vaccination. The source of these receptors is a man aged 18-30 years who received the YFV17D yellow fever vaccine.

The genes are TRBV27 and TRBJ2-2; TRBD1 might be the D (6 bases). V lost 10 bases, J lost 1 base, and 10 bases lay in between. The CDR3 runs to 13 residues. Germline V CDR1 and CDR2: MNHEY, SMNVEV (reference sequence). The CDR3: CAISQGNTGELFF. The CDR3 DNA is TGTGCCATCTCACAGGGGAACACCGGGGAGCTGTTTTTT.

The gene calls are TRBV4-1 and TRBJ2-5; D remains unclear. The CDR3 length is 14 residues. The V gene lost 1 base and the J gene lost 1 base, with 7 bases spanning the gap. The germline CDR1 and CDR2 sequences are MGHRA and YSYEKL. CDR3 sequence reads: CASSQVGFQETQYF. The CDR3 bases are TGCGCCAGCAGCCAAGTTGGCTTCCAAGAGACCCAGTACTTC.

This clonotype was picked up many times. The chain employs TRBV7-9 and TRBJ2-1; possible D gene TRBD2, 5 bases. The germline V gene encodes CDR1 SEHNR and CDR2 FQNEAQ (reference sequence). With 8 bases removed from V and 9 bases from J, the gap between germline ends came to 17 bases. CDR3 length equals 13 residues. The chain's CDR3 is CASEGGSRSEQFF. The CDR3 DNA follows: TGTGCCAGCGAGGGTGGCTCCCGCAGTGAGCAGTTCTTC.

This chain joins TRBV5-1 and TRBJ1-2; TRBD1 matches at 8 bases. Germline lookup yields CDR1 SGHRS and CDR2 YFSETQ. This CDR3 contains 15 residues. Trimming cost V 4 bases and J 6 bases; bases outside gene matches: 11. The CDR3 spells CASSDGTGELNGYTF. The CDR3 DNA reads as TGCGCCAGCAGCGATGGGACAGGAGAATTGAATGGCTACACCTTC.

This clonotype was seen a few times. The chain employs TRBV29-1 and TRBJ1-6, with 8 nucleotides matching TRBD1. V lost 5 bases to trimming and J lost 10 bases; unmatched junction nucleotides: 7. The CDR3 runs 13 residues. Germline CDR1 and CDR2: SQVTM and ANQGSEA. The CDR3 sequence is CSVRQGQESPLHF. DNA of the CDR3: TGCAGCGTTCGACAGGGGCAAGAATCACCCCTCCACTTT.